These T cell receptor beta chains were read from a single sample in a study of T-cell memory formation after mild COVID-19. TCRdb ran MiXCR on the 5' RACE reads and lists one entry per CDR3 protein. The table records 350,000 to 450,000 distinct CDR3 sequences, 20% to 25% of them present only once. What was sequenced was PBMCs or a T cell subset sorted from them (not recorded which). All receptors derive from an adult woman who had mild COVID-19 (a few samples of this study predate the infection). Cell type and time point are not known. Each CDR3 is given without its conserved first and last residue. Clone size is stated in some rows and not others, as once, few, many or a class when expanded.

clone_size,j_call,v_call,cdr3_aa
.,TRBJ2-7,TRBV5-1,ASSLGAGTGGFYEQY
many,TRBJ2-7,TRBV7-6,ASSLWQPPYEQY
few,TRBJ1-1,TRBV7-6,ASSPLTGDTEAF
few,TRBJ2-5,TRBV9,ASSVAAAGFRETQY
.,TRBJ2-2,TRBV4-3,ASSQRGGGGELF
.,TRBJ2-2,TRBV4-1,ASSQARPRGNTGELF
.,TRBJ2-1,TRBV20-1,SATRSYNEQF
.,TRBJ2-2,TRBV11-2,ASSRRDRDTGELF
.,TRBJ2-3,TRBV6-5,ASRPYTLLAGAGTQY
.,TRBJ2-1,TRBV7-9,ASLLGAEQF
few,TRBJ2-5,TRBV15,ATSRELVQETQY